Following are 22 T cell receptor beta chains from one sample sequenced in a study of CD8 T cells in ankylosing spondylitis. One entry per CDR3 protein results from TCRdb running MiXCR on the 5' RACE reads. Among about 130,000 distinct CDR3 sequences listed, 7% to 10% were seen once. Input material: blood, either unsorted or a sorted T cell fraction (not recorded which). These receptors were obtained from a male donor with ankylosing spondylitis or in good health (not recorded which).

This clonotype was seen at least ten times. The rearrangement joins TRBV7-9 to TRBJ2-1; 7 bases match TRBD1. The V and J ends lost 5 bases and 9 bases, in that order; junction bases with no gene match: 10. Per the germline V gene, CDR1 is SEHNR and CDR2 is FQNEAQ (reference sequence). This CDR3 is 14 amino acids long. CDR3 amino acids: CASSTTQGFGEQFF. CDR3 DNA: TGTGCCAGCAGCACTACACAGGGGTTCGGTGAGCAGTTCTTC. The variable domain in full, with the rest retrieved from reference TRBV7-9 and TRBJ2-1, is DTGVSQNPRHKITKRGQNVTFRCDPISEHNRLYWYRQTLGQGPEFLTYFQNEAQLEKSRLLSDRFSAERPKGSFSTLEIQRTEQGDSAMYLCASSTTQGFGEQFFGPGTRLTVL.

This clonotype was detected ten times or more. The rearrangement joins TRBV5-1 to TRBJ2-4; D remains unclear. CDR1 is SGHRS and CDR2 is YFSETQ in the germline V gene. This CDR3 is 16 amino acids long. V was trimmed by 0 bases and J by 0 bases, leaving 10 bases between them. The CDR3 nucleotides read TGCGCCAGCAGCTTGGAGGGCCTCCTAGCCAAAAACATTCAGTACTTC. Protein sequence: CASSLEGLLAKNIQYF.

This clonotype was observed many times. The chain carries TRBV9 and TRBJ2-7; D may match TRBD1 or TRBD2 (5 bases each). Germline CDR1 is SGDLS and CDR2 is YYNGEE. This CDR3 has 16 amino acids. V gave up 0 bases and J gave up 0 bases, with 13 bases separating them. This CDR3 is CASSVDVRGSSYEQYF. CDR3 nucleotide sequence: TGTGCCAGCAGCGTAGATGTGAGGGGTAGCTCCTACGAGCAGTACTTC.

This clonotype was recorded at least ten times. The chain has TRBV10-3 and TRBJ2-7, with TRBD1 matching 9 bases. Germline lookup yields CDR1 ENHRY and CDR2 SYGVKD. The CDR3 contains 15 residues. V trimming: 2 bases; J trimming: 1 base; junction bases outside the gene matches: 3. The CDR3: CAISEMDRGSYEQYF. Written as DNA, the CDR3 is TGTGCCATCAGTGAGATGGACAGGGGTTCCTACGAGCAGTACTTC.

This clonotype was counted many times. V usage is TRBV29-1 and J usage is TRBJ1-4; TRBD1 matches 11 bases. This CDR3 spans 14 amino acids. V gave up 4 bases and J gave up 5 bases; unmatched junction bases: 3. Germline V gene sequence: CDR1 SQVTM, CDR2 ANQGSEA. The CDR3 DNA is TGCAGCGTTGGGACAGGGGGCGCGAATGAAAAACTGTTTTTT. Protein: CSVGTGGANEKLFF.

V is TRBV5-6 and J is TRBJ2-1, with D uncertain. Trimming cost V 6 bases and J 7 bases, with 11 bases left between them. This CDR3 contains 12 residues. CDR1 SGHDT and CDR2 YYEEEE come from the germline V gene. In DNA form, the CDR3 reads TGTGCCAGCACCCCGACCGGGAATGAGCAGTTCTTC. Protein sequence: CASTPTGNEQFF.

The sample holds many counts of this clonotype. The rearrangement joins TRBV5-1 to TRBJ2-1; D ambiguous. V was shortened by 7 bases and J by 1 base, with 12 bases between the two germline ends. From germline, CDR1 is SGHRS and CDR2 YFSETQ. CDR3 length: 14 residues. This chain's CDR3 is CASAKGLSYNEQFF. As DNA, the CDR3 is TGCGCCAGCGCAAAGGGTCTGTCCTACAATGAGCAGTTCTTC.

V and J are TRBV18 and TRBJ2-5; the D gene is possibly TRBD2 (6 bases). Germline V gene sequence: CDR1 KGHSH, CDR2 LQKENI. CDR3 size: 13 residues. Trimming pared 5 bases from V and 1 base from J, leaving 8 bases between. CDR3 nucleotide sequence: TGTGCCAGCTCAGGAGGGGTCCAAGAGACCCAGTACTTC. This codes for CASSGGVQETQYF. The variable domain in full, with the rest retrieved from reference TRBV18 and TRBJ2-5, is NAGVMQNPRHLVRRRGQEARLRCSPMKGHSHVYWYRQLPEEGLKFMVYLQKENIIDESGMPKERFSAEFPKEGPSILRIQQVVRGDSAAYFCASSGGVQETQYFGPGTRLLVL.

This clonotype was seen ten or more times. The chain couples TRBV10-3 to TRBJ2-7; 10 nucleotides agree with TRBD1. Germline CDR1 and CDR2: ENHRY and SYGVKD. V trimming: 7 bases; J trimming: 6 bases; junction bases outside the gene matches: 3. This CDR3 has 12 amino acids. The CDR3 loop reads CAINRDRGEQYF. Here the CDR3 DNA reads TGTGCCATCAACCGGGACAGGGGCGAGCAGTACTTC.

There are a few counts of this clonotype. J is TRBJ2-7 and V is TRBV7-2; the match to TRBD2 covers 7 bases. CDR1 SGHTA and CDR2 FQGNSA come from the germline V gene. This CDR3 contains 14 residues. V was pared by 5 bases and J by 6 bases, with 10 bases of the junction left unmatched. Here the CDR3 reads CASSNLADSSEQYF. In DNA, the CDR3 is TGTGCCAGCAGCAACCTAGCGGACTCCAGCGAGCAGTACTTC.

This clonotype was counted only a few times. This chain connects TRBV27 to TRBJ1-2; D possibly corresponds to TRBD1 (6 bases). The CDR3 covers 15 residues. Trimming took 5 bases from V and 7 from J, leaving 20 bases between them. Germline-derived CDR1 and CDR2 are MNHEY and SMNVEV (reference sequence). CDR3: CASSTYSGGAVGYTF. The CDR3 coding sequence is TGTGCCAGCAGTACCTATTCGGGGGGCGCGGTTGGCTACACCTTC.

This clonotype appeared many times. The chain joins TRBV7-2 to TRBJ2-7, with TRBD1 identical over 9 bases. Germline V CDR1 and CDR2: SGHTA, FQGNSA. The CDR3 is made up of 15 amino acids. V trimming: 7 bases; J trimming: 4 bases; junction bases outside the gene matches: 11. CDR3 sequence reads: CASTQQGAMAYEQYF. CDR3 nucleotides: TGTGCCAGCACTCAACAGGGGGCCATGGCATACGAGCAGTACTTC. The variable domain in full, completed from reference TRBV7-2 and TRBJ2-7, reads GAGVSQSPSNKVTEKGKDVELRCDPISGHTALYWYRQSLGQGLEFLIYFQGNSAPDKSGLPSDRFSAERTGGSVSTLTIQRTQQEDSAVYLCASTQQGAMAYEQYFGPGTRLTVT.

This clonotype occurred many times. V is TRBV12-3 or TRBV12-4 and J is TRBJ1-5; the D gene is possibly TRBD1 (5 bases). V was cut by 3 bases and J by 4 bases, with 13 bases left in between. The CDR3 is made up of 15 amino acids. The DNA for the CDR3 is TGTGCCAGCAGTTTGGCAGGGCAGAGGAATCAGCCCCAGCATTTT. Its protein is CASSLAGQRNQPQHF.

This clonotype was seen at least ten times. The CDR3 DNA reads TGCAGTGCTAGATACGGAGGACAGGGAAGAAATTCACCCCTCCACTTT. Its translation: CSARYGGQGRNSPLHF. This chain connects TRBV20-1 to TRBJ1-6; 8 nucleotides align to TRBD1. The CDR3 extends over 16 amino acids. J lost 7 bases, V lost 2 bases, and 10 bases had no gene match. CDR1 DFQATT and CDR2 SNEGSKA come from the germline V gene (reference sequence).

The chain combines TRBV5-1 with TRBJ1-1, with 7 nucleotides matching TRBD1. CDR1 and CDR2 (germline): SGHRS, YFSETQ. The CDR3 is 16 amino acids. After removal of 4 bases from V and 3 bases from J, the junction contained 12 bases not matched to a gene. The CDR3 DNA is TGCGCCAGCAGCCTGGGAACAGGGGAGGCTTACACTGAAGCTTTCTTT. It specifies CASSLGTGEAYTEAFF.

This clonotype showed up many times. The chain uses TRBV21-1 and TRBJ2-1; the table's D call, TRBD1, was not checked against the DNA. TRBV21-1 counts as a pseudogene. This CDR3 is built from 13 residues. The CDR3 here is CASILGGGDEQFF. CDR3 bases: TGTGCCAGCATCCTGGGCGGGGGTGATGAGCAGTTCTTC.

This clonotype was seen repeatedly, ten times or more. The CDR3 nucleotides are TGTGCCAGCAGTTACCGGGCTAGCGGGAGGTTGAATGAGCAGTTCTTC. This translates into CASSYRASGRLNEQFF. J is TRBJ2-1 and V is TRBV6-2 or TRBV6-3; TRBD2 aligns across 11 bases. The CDR3 contains 16 residues. CDR1 and CDR2 (germline): MNHEY, SVGEGT. The V segment lost 2 bases and the J segment 7 bases; nucleotides outside the gene matches: 7.

This clonotype was counted ten times or more. The genes are TRBV6-5 and TRBJ2-1; D ambiguous. Germline V gives CDR1 MNHEY, CDR2 SVGAGI. This CDR3 comprises 16 residues. Trimming took 6 bases from V and 9 from J, leaving 24 bases between them. In DNA, the CDR3 is TGTGCCAGCAGCTACGCTCAAATGAGTTCACGTCGTGAGCAGTTCTTC. It yields the protein CASSYAQMSSRREQFF.

On this clonotype: The CDR3 ends on some other residue instead of the conserved phenylalanine or tryptophan, so this is likely a read error. The chain employs TRBV7-2 and TRBJ1-1; a weak D match, TRBD1 (5 bases). The germline V gene has CDR1 SGHTA and CDR2 FQGNSA. V lost 3 bases and J 2 bases, leaving 16 bases between the germline ends. The CDR3 extends over 16 amino acids. The CDR3, as DNA: TGTGCCAGCAGCTTTTCTTTAGGAAGGGGTAACACTGAAGCTTTCTTG. It specifies CASSFSLGRGNTEAFL.

In its sample, this clonotype was seen many times. The gene calls are TRBV29-1 and TRBJ1-3; 9 nucleotides align to TRBD1. Germline CDR1 SQVTM, CDR2 ANQGSEA. The CDR3 loop spans 14 amino acids. The ends lost 4 bases at V and 6 bases at J; junction bases unmatched: 7. CDR3 nucleotide sequence: TGCAGCGTTGCTGGACAGGGGCGCGAAAACACCATATATTTT. Its protein product is CSVAGQGRENTIYF.

V is TRBV6-2 or TRBV6-3 and J is TRBJ1-1, with unresolved D. V was pared by 5 bases and J by 1 base, with 8 bases between. The CDR3 runs 13 residues. CDR1 and CDR2 (germline): MNHEY, SVGEGT. CDR3 in amino acids: CASSTQRNTEAFF. For the CDR3, the DNA is TGTGCCAGCAGTACCCAGAGGAACACTGAAGCTTTCTTT.

In this sample, this clonotype turned up many times. V usage is TRBV20-1 and J usage is TRBJ2-1; 10 bases align to TRBD2. The CDR3 has 15 residues. Germline CDR1 and CDR2: DFQATT and SNEGSKA (reference sequence). The V gene end was trimmed by 2 bases and the J gene end by 5 bases; junction bases not matched to a gene: 6. The CDR3 reads CSARSGTSVNNEQFF. In nucleotides, the CDR3 is TGCAGTGCTAGATCCGGGACTAGCGTTAACAATGAGCAGTTCTTC.